This T cell receptor (beta chain) derives from a study of T cells in Graves' hyperthyroidism and ophthalmopathy. Study-wide context: Blood from the periphery was taken at initial diagnosis, before any treatment.

Amplified TCR beta CDR3 regions derived from RNA transcripts. The study used the HTBI primer set for a first-round RT-PCR of the TCR CDR3. MiXCR was run by TCRdb on the multiplex PCR reads, yielding one entry per CDR3 protein. The table shows 500,000 to 650,000 distinct CDR3 sequences, with around 15% occurring only once. This clonotype showed up just a few times. Antigen specificity is unknown. Whole-study results and caveats: Progression to ophthalmopathy was predicted a median of approximately 6.4 months early.

V was cut by 7 bases and J by 5 bases, with 21 bases left in between. The germline CDR1 and CDR2 sequences are ENHRY and SYGVKD. The CDR3 consists of 16 residues. A patient was excluded if there was uncontrolled infection, other autoimmune disease, pregnancy or lactation. 10 ml fresh peripheral blood yielded the PBMCs. The origin of this receptor is a woman between 45 and 65 years old with Graves' ophthalmopathy. Specimen: blood. The V and J genes are TRBV10-3 and TRBJ2-1; weak D call: TRBD1 (6 bases). The CDR3 coding sequence is TGTGCCATCAACGAGGTGGGCAGGGGCCCCAACAATGAGCAGTTCTTC. As protein: CAINEVGRGPNNEQFF.